The 24 T cell receptor beta chains below all came from one sample that was sequenced in a study of blood T cell repertoires in COVID-19. The method was immunoSEQ multiplex PCR; TCRdb's version includes in-frame clones alone and lacks a portion of them. The profile shows about 82,000 clones, around four fifths of them singletons. Sample: peripheral blood. Receptor source: a man at least 80 years old with active or convalescent COVID-19.

The V call is TRBV7-9, the J call TRBJ2-1; perhaps TRBD1 as D (6 bases). V was shortened by 5 bases and J by 4 bases, with 15 bases between the two germline ends. The germline V gene encodes CDR1 SEHNR and CDR2 FQNEAQ (reference sequence). The CDR3 length is 15 residues. Here the CDR3 DNA reads TGTGCCAGCAGCCCCACCAGGGGCGCTTACAATGAGCAGTTCTTC. Encoded protein: CASSPTRGAYNEQFF. Combining the CDR3 with reference TRBV7-9 and TRBJ2-1 gives the whole variable domain DTGVSQNPRHKITKRGQNVTFRCDPISEHNRLYWYRQTLGQGPEFLTYFQNEAQLEKSRLLSDRFSAERPKGSFSTLEIQRTEQGDSAMYLCASSPTRGAYNEQFFGPGTRLTVL.

The V and J genes are TRBV5-1 and TRBJ1-1; no clear D. The CDR3 runs to 14 residues. Germline V gene lookup returns CDR1 SGHRS and CDR2 YFSETQ. Trimming took off 4 bases at V and 0 bases at J, with 10 bases between the two ends. The CDR3: CASSPKNMNTEAFF. In DNA form, the CDR3 reads TGCGCCAGCAGCCCAAAAAACATGAACACTGAAGCTTTCTTT.

The table lists this clone with a few counts. The chain employs TRBV7-9 and TRBJ1-4; 7 bases are shared with TRBD1. This CDR3 contains 17 residues. From germline, CDR1 is SEHNR and CDR2 FQNEAQ (reference sequence). V was clipped by 4 bases and J by 7 bases; unmatched bases: 15. The CDR3 is CASSSGGQPLVTEKLFF. The CDR3 DNA is TGTGCCAGCAGCTCAGGGGGACAACCACTAGTCACTGAAAAACTGTTTTTT.

There are a few counts of this clone. V is TRBV19 and J is TRBJ1-5, with a tentative D call TRBD1 (6 bases). Trimming shortened V by 4 bases and J by 1 base, and 11 bases separated the two germline ends. The germline gives CDR1 LNHDA, CDR2 SQIVND (reference sequence). CDR3 length: 15 residues. Here the CDR3 DNA reads TGTGCCAGTAGTAGACAGGTTTTGAGCAATCAGCCCCAGCATTTT. Protein: CASSRQVLSNQPQHF.

The chain carries TRBV6-5 and TRBJ2-2, with TRBD2 matching 10 bases. The CDR3 runs 15 residues. After removal of 9 bases from V and 7 bases from J, the junction contained 11 bases not matched to a gene. Germline CDR1 reads MNHEY; CDR2 reads SVGAGI. The CDR3 DNA sequence: TGTGCCAGTGGGGCAGCGGGAGGGCCCGGCGGGGAGCTGTTTTTT. It yields the protein CASGAAGGPGGELFF.

The chain combines TRBV7-9 with TRBJ2-3; 9 bases line up with TRBD1. Germline-derived CDR1 and CDR2 are SEHNR and FQNEAQ (reference sequence). V was pared by 5 bases and J by 0 bases, with 6 bases of the junction left unmatched. The CDR3 totals 16 residues. CDR3 sequence reads: CASSARDRESTDTQYF. CDR3 bases: TGTGCCAGCAGCGCCCGGGACAGGGAGAGCACAGATACGCAGTATTTT.

The chain uses TRBV28 and TRBJ1-2; D is ambiguous. The length of the CDR3 is 13 residues. Germline V gene lookup returns CDR1 MDHEN and CDR2 SYDVKM. V lost 3 bases and J lost 2, with 7 bases in between. Written as DNA, the CDR3 is TGTGCCAGCAGTTTTGAGTTAAACTATGGCTACACCTTC. Residues: CASSFELNYGYTF.

The chain carries TRBV19 and TRBJ1-1; 7 bases fit TRBD1. This CDR3 comprises 14 residues. Germline loops: CDR1 LNHDA, CDR2 SQIVND (reference sequence). Germline trimming cut 5 bases from V and 2 bases from J; bases unmatched to any gene: 5. CDR3 sequence (DNA): TGTGCCAGTAGTTGGGACAGTTTAAACACTGAAGCTTTCTTT. Translated: CASSWDSLNTEAFF. Based on the CDR3 plus reference TRBV19 and TRBJ1-1, the full variable domain is DGGITQSPKYLFRKEGQNVTLSCEQNLNHDAMYWYRQDPGQGLRLIYYSQIVNDFQKGDIAEGYSVSREKKESFPLTVTSAQKNPTAFYLCASSWDSLNTEAFFGQGTRLTVV.

V is TRBV28 and J is TRBJ1-1, with 7 bases matching TRBD1. Per the germline V gene, CDR1 is MDHEN and CDR2 is SYDVKM. This CDR3 is built from 14 residues. The trim removed 6 bases at V and 0 bases at J, leaving 4 bases unmatched. The CDR3 nucleotides read TGTGCCAGCAGACAGGGGTCCTTGAACACTGAAGCTTTCTTT. It translates to CASRQGSLNTEAFF.

The V call is TRBV15, the J call TRBJ1-5; D is undetermined. Per germline, CDR1 LNHNV and CDR2 YYDKDF (reference sequence). Trimming stripped 0 bases from V and 7 bases from J, with 10 bases between. The CDR3 totals 14 residues. The CDR3 nucleotides read TGTGCCACCAGCAGAGATTCCAGTTTACAGCCCCAGCATTTT. Its translation is CATSRDSSLQPQHF.

About this clone itself: This same CDR3 is encoded by further DNA sequences in the sample. The chain's CDR3 is CASSLGGGETQYF. The DNA for the CDR3 is TGCGCCAGCAGCTTGGGAGGCGGAGAGACCCAGTACTTC. V is TRBV5-1 and J is TRBJ2-5; no clear D gene. Germline V gives CDR1 SGHRS, CDR2 YFSETQ. V lost 0 bases to trimming and J lost 4 bases, with 7 bases between them. This CDR3 is 13 amino acids long.

J is TRBJ2-7 and V is TRBV5-1; 8 bases align to TRBD2. The germline V gene encodes CDR1 SGHRS and CDR2 YFSETQ. V lost 3 bases, J lost 2 bases, and 13 bases stayed unmatched. The CDR3 extends over 17 amino acids. The CDR3: CASSYARGSGVTYEQYV. As DNA, the CDR3 is TGCGCCAGCAGCTACGCGAGAGGTAGCGGGGTAACCTACGAGCAGTACGTC.

This chain links TRBV27 with TRBJ1-5; 10 bases align to TRBD1. J gave up 0 bases and V 9 bases, and 11 bases lay outside the gene matches. This CDR3 spans 17 amino acids. Germline CDR1 and CDR2: MNHEY and SMNVEV (reference sequence). CDR3 amino acids: CARYRDRGAYSNQPQHF. The CDR3 coding sequence is TGTGCCAGGTACCGGGACAGGGGCGCATATAGCAATCAGCCCCAGCATTTT.

The V and J genes are TRBV30 and TRBJ1-1; a weak D match, TRBD1 (5 bases). This CDR3 is built from 14 residues. Trimming removed 0 bases at V and 11 bases at J, with 19 bases between. Germline loops: CDR1 GTSNPN, CDR2 SVGIG (reference sequence). The CDR3 nucleotides are TGTGCCTGGAGTGTACGTGGGGCACCCAATCGCGCTTTCTTT. Its protein is CAWSVRGAPNRAFF.

This clone was counted only a few times. V and J are TRBV5-1 and TRBJ2-1, with a tentative D call TRBD1 (6 bases). Trimming removed 0 bases at V and 6 bases at J, with 13 bases between. Germline-derived CDR1 and CDR2 are SGHRS and YFSETQ. This CDR3 spans 15 amino acids. The CDR3 coding sequence is TGCGCCAGCAGCTTGGCGTCAGGGGCTAGCAATGAGCAGTTCTTC. Protein product: CASSLASGASNEQFF. The full variable domain, completed using reference TRBV5-1 and TRBJ2-1, is KAGVTQTPRYLIKTRGQQVTLSCSPISGHRSVSWYQQTPGQGLQFLFEYFSETQRNKGNFPGRFSGRQFSNSRSEMNVSTLELGDSALYLCASSLASGASNEQFFGPGTRLTVL.

CDR3 coding DNA: TGCGCCAGCAGCCGGGCGGGGGTTCGGACAGATACGCAGTATTTT. Translation: CASSRAGVRTDTQYF. V gene TRBV5-1 combines with J gene TRBJ2-3, with 7 bases identical to TRBD2. V shed 4 bases, J shed 3 bases, and the junction held 8 bases outside the gene matches. Looked up from germline, CDR1 is SGHRS and CDR2 is YFSETQ. The CDR3 is 15 amino acids.

The CDR3 sequence: CASSPGQTEAFF. CDR3 sequence (DNA): TGTGCCAGCTCCCCAGGTCAGACTGAAGCTTTCTTT. The rearrangement links TRBV18 to TRBJ1-1; no clear D. CDR1 and CDR2 from the germline V gene are KGHSH and LQKENI. Trimming cost V 6 bases and J 5 bases, with 10 bases left between them. The length of the CDR3 is 12 residues. Using reference TRBV18 and TRBJ1-1 for the parts outside the CDR3, the full variable domain is NAGVMQNPRHLVRRRGQEARLRCSPMKGHSHVYWYRQLPEEGLKFMVYLQKENIIDESGMPKERFSAEFPKEGPSILRIQQVVRGDSAAYFCASSPGQTEAFFGQGTRLTVV.

The chain couples TRBV9 to TRBJ1-1; D gene unclear. With 0 bases removed from V and 0 bases from J, the gap between germline ends came to 12 bases. The germline V gene has CDR1 SGDLS and CDR2 YYNGEE. CDR3 size: 16 residues. CDR3 sequence: CASSVAVRGMNTEAFF. The CDR3 nucleotides read TGTGCCAGCAGCGTAGCTGTCAGAGGAATGAACACTGAAGCTTTCTTT.

By share of the sample, this clone is medium-sized (0.01 to 0.1%). The chain has TRBV4-1 and TRBJ2-2; TRBD2 matches at 9 bases. The CDR3 spans 14 residues. Germline V gene data show CDR1 as MGHRA and CDR2 as YSYEKL. V dropped 4 bases and J dropped 7; count of bases not matched to a gene: 4. CDR3 region: CASSLAGVDGELFF. CDR3 bases: TGCGCCAGCAGCCTAGCGGGAGTTGACGGGGAGCTGTTTTTT.

The chain recombines TRBV7-2 with TRBJ2-1, with TRBD2 matching 14 bases. The germline V gene encodes CDR1 SGHTA and CDR2 FQGNSA. The junction had 9 bases not matched to a gene; V was cut back by 5 bases and J by 12 bases. The length of the CDR3 is 15 residues. The CDR3 DNA sequence: TGTGCCAGCAGCGCGGGACTAGCGGGGGCGAACGGGCAGTTCTTC. Amino acid sequence: CASSAGLAGANGQFF.

V usage is TRBV25-1 and J usage is TRBJ2-3; 9 nucleotides agree with TRBD2. CDR1 and CDR2 (germline): MGHDK, SYGVNS. The CDR3 consists of 16 residues. Trimming removed 3 bases from V and 4 bases from J; junction bases left unmatched: 8. CDR3 residues: CASSDWSSGSPDTQYF. CDR3 DNA: TGTGCCAGCAGTGACTGGAGTAGCGGGAGCCCAGATACGCAGTATTTT.

This chain joins TRBV5-5 and TRBJ1-1; unclear D gene. CDR3 length: 15 residues. V was clipped by 4 bases and J by 3 bases, with 16 bases between them. Germline values: CDR1 SGHKS, CDR2 YYEKEE (reference sequence). CDR3 DNA: TGTGCCAGCAGCACTCACCCTCCGGGTCACACTGAAGCTTTCTTT. Its translation: CASSTHPPGHTEAFF.

The rearrangement uses TRBV6-2 or TRBV6-3 and TRBJ2-2, with TRBD1 as a possible D gene (7 bases). CDR1 MNHEY and CDR2 SVGEGT come from the germline V gene. The V end lost 6 bases, the J end lost 5 bases, and 19 bases lay between the germline ends. The CDR3 has 16 amino acids. The CDR3 region has the DNA TGTGCCAGCAGCCGCGGGACAGTTCGTTGGACCGGGGAGCTGTTTTTT. This translates into CASSRGTVRWTGELFF.

This rearrangement joins TRBV27 to TRBJ2-3; D possibly corresponds to TRBD1 (6 bases). CDR3 length equals 16 residues. V lost 5 bases, J lost 0 bases, and 15 bases lay in between. Germline CDR1 is MNHEY and CDR2 is SMNVEV (reference sequence). In nucleotides, the CDR3 is TGTGCCAGCAGTAGTGCCTGGACAGAGAGCACAGATACGCAGTATTTT. As protein: CASSSAWTESTDTQYF.